The 18 T cell receptor beta chains below come from one sample, sequenced in a study of blood T cell repertoires in COVID-19 (dated by TCRdb to 2020 to 2022). Library preparation used the immunoSEQ multiplex PCR assay. In its TCRdb copy, this immuneACCESS table keeps in-frame sequences only and misses some clones. Where compared with another copy, unresolved V genes explain less than half of these, and the others have no known cause. The sample table contains about 250,000 clones; only one count was recorded for roughly 87% of them. Around 4.6% of the sample belongs to the ten largest clones. What was sequenced was peripheral blood. The source of these receptors is a woman between 35 and 50 years old who had recovered from COVID-19.

The gene calls are TRBV21-1 and TRBJ2-7; the D call of TRBD1 is as the table states it, not checked on the DNA. TRBV21-1 is flagged as a pseudogene. CDR3 length: 15 amino acids. In DNA form, the CDR3 reads TGTGCCAGCATATCAGGGTTTCGCAGCTCCTACGAGCAGTACGTC. Translation: CASISGFRSSYEQYV.

The gene calls are TRBV15 and TRBJ2-1; D is unresolved. Looked up from germline, CDR1 is LNHNV and CDR2 is YYDKDF (reference sequence). The CDR3 totals 15 residues. V lost 0 bases, J lost 2 bases, and 8 bases lay in between. The CDR3 bases are TGTGCCACCAGCAGAGATCTTACTCCCTACAATGAGCAGTTCTTC. Its protein product is CATSRDLTPYNEQFF.

This clone was found once. V usage is TRBV28 and J usage is TRBJ1-3; 7 bases map to TRBD1. CDR3 length: 14 residues. V trimming: 6 bases; J trimming: 4 bases; junction bases outside the gene matches: 6. Germline V CDR1 and CDR2: MDHEN, SYDVKM. The CDR3 loop is CASSTTGEGNTIYF. The CDR3 bases are TGTGCCAGCAGCACAACAGGGGAAGGAAACACCATATATTTT.

J is TRBJ1-2 and V is TRBV3-1 (or the pseudogene TRBV3-2); D call uncertain. V lost 1 base and J 8 bases, leaving 8 bases between the germline ends. The CDR3 has 12 amino acids. The germline V gene encodes CDR1 LGHDT and CDR2 YNNKEL (reference sequence). CDR3 residues: CASSQGDRGYTF. DNA of the CDR3: TGTGCCAGCAGCCAAGGCGATCGAGGCTACACCTTC.

Written as DNA, the CDR3 is TGTGCCAGCAGCTTAAGGCGGGGGGCCCCCACCGGGGAGCTGTTTTTT. Amino acid sequence: CASSLRRGAPTGELFF. The chain joins TRBV7-6 to TRBJ2-2; 8 nucleotides match TRBD2. The CDR3 is 16 amino acids. The germline CDR1 and CDR2 sequences are SGHVS and FNYEAQ. Trimming removed 2 bases from V and 4 bases from J; junction bases left unmatched: 6.

The V gene is TRBV3-1 (or the pseudogene TRBV3-2), the J gene TRBJ2-2; no firm D call. The CDR3 is 16 amino acids. CDR1 is LGHDT and CDR2 is YNNKEL in the germline V gene (reference sequence). With 2 bases removed from V and 1 base from J, the gap between germline ends came to 11 bases. CDR3 region: CASSQRRNLNTGELFF. In DNA form, the CDR3 reads TGTGCCAGCAGCCAAAGGCGGAACCTGAACACCGGGGAGCTGTTTTTT.

V usage is TRBV5-4 and J usage is TRBJ2-2; 9 bases map to TRBD1. Per germline, CDR1 SGHNT and CDR2 YYREEE (reference sequence). Trimming took 3 bases from V and 5 from J; bases not matched to a gene: 5. The CDR3 extends over 15 amino acids. The CDR3 reads CASSSRQGGTGELFF. CDR3 sequence (DNA): TGTGCCAGCAGCTCCCGACAGGGGGGGACCGGGGAGCTGTTTTTT.

The rearrangement uses TRBV28 and TRBJ2-3, with TRBD2 matching 12 bases. V shed 5 bases and J 3 bases; nucleotides not matched to a gene: 3. The CDR3 loop spans 15 amino acids. From germline, CDR1 is MDHEN and CDR2 SYDVKM. The DNA for the CDR3 is TGTGCCAGCAGTCCTGGACTAGCGGGAACAGATACGCAGTATTTT. Amino acid sequence: CASSPGLAGTDTQYF.

The rearrangement uses TRBV7-2 and TRBJ2-1; TRBD2 matches 8 bases. The germline V gene encodes CDR1 SGHTA and CDR2 FQGNSA. This CDR3 is 15 amino acids long. V dropped 7 bases and J dropped 12; count of bases not matched to a gene: 17. CDR3 in DNA: TGTGCCAGCAACCCCGGGACTAGGGGGATTTTGGGGCAGTTCTTC. Encoded protein: CASNPGTRGILGQFF.

The chain is built from TRBV10-3 and TRBJ1-4; D remains ambiguous. The germline V gene encodes CDR1 ENHRY and CDR2 SYGVKD. The CDR3 totals 14 residues. Trimming cost V 6 bases and J 0 bases, with 8 bases left between them. This CDR3 is CAISDLSTNEKLFF. As DNA, the CDR3 is TGTGCCATCAGCGACTTGTCAACTAATGAAAAACTGTTTTTT.

The chain joins TRBV5-6 to TRBJ2-3; no reliable D call. This CDR3 spans 12 amino acids. V was clipped by 4 bases and J by 4 bases, with 7 bases between them. Germline CDR1 reads SGHDT; CDR2 reads YYEEEE. For the CDR3, the DNA is TGTGCCAGCAGCCGATCGGCAGATACGCAGTATTTT. Translated, it gives CASSRSADTQYF. Using reference TRBV5-6 and TRBJ2-3 for the parts outside the CDR3, the full variable domain is DAGVTQSPTHLIKTRGQQVTLRCSPKSGHDTVSWYQQALGQGPQFIFQYYEEEERQRGNFPDRFSGHQFPNYSSELNVNALLLGDSALYLCASSRSADTQYFGPGTRLTVL.

The V and J genes are TRBV11-2 and TRBJ2-3; TRBD2 matches at 12 bases. Losses at the gene ends were 0 bases for V and 7 bases for J; bases not matched to a gene: 8. Germline loops: CDR1 SGHAT, CDR2 FQNNGV. The CDR3 consists of 17 residues. The DNA of the CDR3 is TGTGCCAGCAGCTTAGATCGGACTAGCGGGATACCAAATACGCAGTATTTT. The encoded protein is CASSLDRTSGIPNTQYF.

This clone showed up just a few times. J is TRBJ2-3 and V is TRBV5-6, with TRBD1 matching 9 bases. Looked up from germline, CDR1 is SGHDT and CDR2 is YYEEEE. V lost 5 bases to trimming and J lost 7 bases; unmatched junction nucleotides: 8. CDR3 length: 14 amino acids. The CDR3 nucleotides are TGTGCCAGCAGGGGGACAGGGAATACTTATACGCAGTATTTT. Translated: CASRGTGNTYTQYF. Supplemented by reference TRBV5-6 and TRBJ2-3, the full variable domain reads DAGVTQSPTHLIKTRGQQVTLRCSPKSGHDTVSWYQQALGQGPQFIFQYYEEEERQRGNFPDRFSGHQFPNYSSELNVNALLLGDSALYLCASRGTGNTYTQYFGPGTRLTVL.

The J gene is TRBJ2-1, the V gene TRBV5-5, with 7 positions matching TRBD1. The germline gives CDR1 SGHKS, CDR2 YYEKEE (reference sequence). The CDR3 extends over 15 amino acids. V lost 0 bases, J lost 4 bases, and 4 bases stayed unmatched. CDR3 loop: CASSLVGQTYNEQFF. The CDR3 nucleotides are TGTGCCAGCAGCTTGGTGGGACAGACGTACAATGAGCAGTTCTTC. Combining the CDR3 with reference TRBV5-5 and TRBJ2-1 gives the whole variable domain DAGVTQSPTHLIKTRGQQVTLRCSPISGHKSVSWYQQVLGQGPQFIFQYYEKEERGRGNFPDRFSARQFPNYSSELNVNALLLGDSALYLCASSLVGQTYNEQFFGPGTRLTVL.

The chain links TRBV19 to TRBJ1-1, with D possibly being TRBD1 (6 bases). Germline lookup yields CDR1 LNHDA and CDR2 SQIVND (reference sequence). The CDR3 consists of 14 residues. Between the trimmed V and J ends, which lost 2 bases and 2 bases, there was a span of 9 bases. In nucleotides, the CDR3 is TGTGCCAGTAGTATAACAGGGCTTAACACTGAAGCTTTCTTT. This gives the protein CASSITGLNTEAFF.

The V and J genes are TRBV4-2 and TRBJ1-2; 7 nucleotides agree with TRBD1. CDR3 length: 15 residues. With 4 bases clipped from V and 3 bases from J, the junction kept 8 bases outside the gene matches. The V gene's germline CDR1 is LGHNA and CDR2 YNFKEQ. CDR3 DNA sequence: TGTGCCAGCAGCCGAGGGACAGACACCCACTATGGCTACACCTTC. Translated, it gives CASSRGTDTHYGYTF.

The genes are TRBV5-4 and TRBJ2-1; 10 bases map to TRBD2. This CDR3 region has 19 residues. The trim removed 4 bases at V and 0 bases at J, leaving 13 bases unmatched. CDR1 and CDR2 from the germline V gene are SGHNT and YYREEE (reference sequence). The CDR3: CASSPAGAGGLPSYNEQFF. The CDR3 DNA is TGTGCCAGCAGCCCGGCGGGAGCGGGGGGGCTCCCCTCCTACAATGAGCAGTTCTTC.

The chain has TRBV18 and TRBJ2-5; a possible D gene is TRBD2 (6 bases). V dropped 2 bases and J dropped 12 bases, with 16 bases sitting between them. This CDR3 is built from 13 residues. Per germline, CDR1 KGHSH and CDR2 LQKENI. The chain's CDR3 is CASSPKGGVIEYF. The CDR3 DNA sequence: TGTGCCAGCTCACCAAAAGGAGGGGTAATAGAGTACTTC.